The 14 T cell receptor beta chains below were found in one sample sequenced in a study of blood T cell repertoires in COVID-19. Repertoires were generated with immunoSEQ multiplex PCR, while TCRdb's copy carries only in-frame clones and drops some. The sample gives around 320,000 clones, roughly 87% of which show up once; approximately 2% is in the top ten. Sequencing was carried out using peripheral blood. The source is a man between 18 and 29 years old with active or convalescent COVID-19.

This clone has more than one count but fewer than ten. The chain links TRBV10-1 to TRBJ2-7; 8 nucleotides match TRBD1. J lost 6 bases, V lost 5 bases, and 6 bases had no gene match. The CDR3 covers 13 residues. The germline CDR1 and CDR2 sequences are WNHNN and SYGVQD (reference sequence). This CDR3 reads CASSKNRGSEQYF. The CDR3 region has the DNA TGCGCCAGCAGTAAGAACAGGGGGTCCGAGCAGTACTTC.

Written as DNA, the CDR3 is TGTGCCAGTAGTGCCCCAACAGAAAACACTGAAGCTTTCTTT. Its translation is CASSAPTENTEAFF. J is TRBJ1-1 and V is TRBV19; D is unclear. V was trimmed by 5 bases and J by 2 bases, leaving 12 bases between them. The CDR3 covers 14 residues. Germline loops: CDR1 LNHDA, CDR2 SQIVND (reference sequence).

In nucleotides, the CDR3 is TGTGCCACCGGGGGGGGTATAGCGGAACTCACCTACGAGCAGTACTTC. Protein sequence: CATGGGIAELTYEQYF. J is TRBJ2-7 and V is TRBV10-3, with 8 bases identical to TRBD2. CDR3 size: 16 residues. V gave up 10 bases and J gave up 2 bases; unmatched junction bases: 16. CDR1 is ENHRY, CDR2 SYGVKD, per germline.

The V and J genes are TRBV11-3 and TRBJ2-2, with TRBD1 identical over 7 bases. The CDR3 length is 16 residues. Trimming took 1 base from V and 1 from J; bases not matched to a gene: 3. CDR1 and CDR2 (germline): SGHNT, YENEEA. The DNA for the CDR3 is TGTGCCAGCAGCTTAGGGGGACAGCGGAACACCGGGGAGCTGTTTTTT. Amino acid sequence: CASSLGGQRNTGELFF. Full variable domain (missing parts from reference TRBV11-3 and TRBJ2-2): EAGVVQSPRYKIIEKKQPVAFWCNPISGHNTLYWYLQNLGQGPELLIRYENEEAVDDSQLPKDRFSAERLKGVDSTLKIQPAELGDSAVYLCASSLGGQRNTGELFFGEGSRLTVL.

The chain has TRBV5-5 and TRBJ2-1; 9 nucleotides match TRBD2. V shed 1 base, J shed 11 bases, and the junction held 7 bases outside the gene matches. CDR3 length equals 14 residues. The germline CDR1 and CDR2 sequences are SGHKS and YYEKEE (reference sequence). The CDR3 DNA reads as TGTGCCAGCAGCTTGCCCCTGGGACTAGCTCAGCAGTTCTTC. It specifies CASSLPLGLAQQFF.

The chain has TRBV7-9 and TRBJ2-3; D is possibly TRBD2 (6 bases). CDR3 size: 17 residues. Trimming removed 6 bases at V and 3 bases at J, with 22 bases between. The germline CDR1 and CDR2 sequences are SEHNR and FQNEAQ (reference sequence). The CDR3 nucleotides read TGTGCCAGCAGTTCGGGGCTAGCGCGGAGAAAAACAGATACGCAGTATTTT. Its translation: CASSSGLARRKTDTQYF.

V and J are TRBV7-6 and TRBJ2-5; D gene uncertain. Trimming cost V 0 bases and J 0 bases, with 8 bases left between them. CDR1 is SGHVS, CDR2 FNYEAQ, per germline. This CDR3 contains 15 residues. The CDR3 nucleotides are TGTGCCAGCAGCTTAGCGCACTGGTACCAAGAGACCCAGTACTTC. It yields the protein CASSLAHWYQETQYF.

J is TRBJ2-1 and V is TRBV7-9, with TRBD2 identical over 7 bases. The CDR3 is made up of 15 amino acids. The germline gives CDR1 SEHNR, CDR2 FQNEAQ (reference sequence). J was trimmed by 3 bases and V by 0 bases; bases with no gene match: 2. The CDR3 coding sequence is TGTGCCAGCAGCTTAGCGGGAGGGCTCTACAATGAGCAGTTCTTC. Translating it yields CASSLAGGLYNEQFF.

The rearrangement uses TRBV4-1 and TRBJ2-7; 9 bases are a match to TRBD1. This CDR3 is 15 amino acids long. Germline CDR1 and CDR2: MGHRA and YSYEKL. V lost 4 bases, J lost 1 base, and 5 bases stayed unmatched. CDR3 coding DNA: TGCGCCAGCAGCCCCCAGGGGACAGGGTCCTACGAGCAGTACTTC. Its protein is CASSPQGTGSYEQYF.

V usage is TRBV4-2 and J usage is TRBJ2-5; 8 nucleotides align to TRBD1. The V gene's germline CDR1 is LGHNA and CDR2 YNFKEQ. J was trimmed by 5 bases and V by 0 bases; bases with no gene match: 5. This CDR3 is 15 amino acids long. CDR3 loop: CASSQDRGRVETQYF. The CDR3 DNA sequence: TGTGCCAGCAGCCAAGACAGGGGGCGAGTTGAGACCCAGTACTTC.

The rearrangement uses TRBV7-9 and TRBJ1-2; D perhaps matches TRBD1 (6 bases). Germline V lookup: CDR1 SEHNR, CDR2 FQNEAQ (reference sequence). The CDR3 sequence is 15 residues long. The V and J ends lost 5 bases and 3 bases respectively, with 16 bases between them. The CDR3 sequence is CASSPGHLGDYGYTF. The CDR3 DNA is TGTGCCAGCAGCCCGGGACACCTAGGGGACTATGGCTACACCTTC. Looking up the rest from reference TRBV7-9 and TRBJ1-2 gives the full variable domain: DTGVSQNPRHKITKRGQNVTFRCDPISEHNRLYWYRQTLGQGPEFLTYFQNEAQLEKSRLLSDRFSAERPKGSFSTLEIQRTEQGDSAMYLCASSPGHLGDYGYTFGSGTRLTVV.

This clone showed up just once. The CDR3, as DNA: TGTGCCAGCAGGCCGGGACTAGCGGGATACGAGCAGTACTTC. This codes for CASRPGLAGYEQYF. This chain connects TRBV3-1 (or the pseudogene TRBV3-2) to TRBJ2-7, with 13 nucleotides matching TRBD2. The J segment lost 4 bases and the V segment lost 6 bases, leaving 3 bases of the junction unmatched. Germline V lookup: CDR1 LGHDT, CDR2 YNNKEL (reference sequence). The CDR3 totals 14 residues.

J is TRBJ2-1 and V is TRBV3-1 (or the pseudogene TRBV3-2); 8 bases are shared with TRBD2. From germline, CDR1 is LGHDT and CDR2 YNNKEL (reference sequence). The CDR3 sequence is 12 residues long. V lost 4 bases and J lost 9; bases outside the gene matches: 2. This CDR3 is CASSPLAGEQFF. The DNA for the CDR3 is TGTGCCAGCAGCCCCCTAGCGGGTGAGCAGTTCTTC.

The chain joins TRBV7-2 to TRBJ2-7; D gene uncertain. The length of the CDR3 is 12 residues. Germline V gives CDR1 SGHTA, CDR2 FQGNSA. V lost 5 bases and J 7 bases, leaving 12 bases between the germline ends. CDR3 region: CASSPRYREQYF. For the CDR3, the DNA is TGTGCCAGCAGCCCCCGGTATCGGGAGCAGTACTTC. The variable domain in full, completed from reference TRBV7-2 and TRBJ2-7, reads GAGVSQSPSNKVTEKGKDVELRCDPISGHTALYWYRQSLGQGLEFLIYFQGNSAPDKSGLPSDRFSAERTGGSVSTLTIQRTQQEDSAVYLCASSPRYREQYFGPGTRLTVT.